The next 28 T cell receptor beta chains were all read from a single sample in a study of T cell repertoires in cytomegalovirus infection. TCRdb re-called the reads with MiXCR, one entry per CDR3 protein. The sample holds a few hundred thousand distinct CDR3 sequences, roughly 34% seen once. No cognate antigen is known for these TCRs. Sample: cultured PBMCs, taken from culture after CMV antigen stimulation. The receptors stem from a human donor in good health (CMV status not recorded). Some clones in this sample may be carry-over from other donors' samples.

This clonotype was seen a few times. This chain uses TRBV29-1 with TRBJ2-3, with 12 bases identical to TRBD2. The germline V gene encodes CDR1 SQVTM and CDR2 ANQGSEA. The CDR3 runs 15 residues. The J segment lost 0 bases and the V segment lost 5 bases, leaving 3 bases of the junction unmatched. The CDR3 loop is CSVTGTSGSTDTQYF. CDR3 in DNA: TGCAGCGTTACCGGGACTAGCGGGAGCACAGATACGCAGTATTTT.

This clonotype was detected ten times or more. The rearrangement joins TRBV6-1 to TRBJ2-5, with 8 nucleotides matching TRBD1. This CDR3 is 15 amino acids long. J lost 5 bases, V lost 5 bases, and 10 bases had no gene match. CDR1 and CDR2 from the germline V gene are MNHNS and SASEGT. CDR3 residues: CASSPDRGREETQYF. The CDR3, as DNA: TGTGCCAGCAGTCCAGACAGGGGCCGGGAGGAGACCCAGTACTTC.

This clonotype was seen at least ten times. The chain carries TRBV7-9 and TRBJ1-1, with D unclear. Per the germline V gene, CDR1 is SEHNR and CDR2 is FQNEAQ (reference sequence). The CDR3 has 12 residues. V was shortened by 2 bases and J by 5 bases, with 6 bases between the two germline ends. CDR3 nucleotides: TGTGCCAGCAGCTTAATCCAGACTGAAGCTTTCTTT. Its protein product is CASSLIQTEAFF.

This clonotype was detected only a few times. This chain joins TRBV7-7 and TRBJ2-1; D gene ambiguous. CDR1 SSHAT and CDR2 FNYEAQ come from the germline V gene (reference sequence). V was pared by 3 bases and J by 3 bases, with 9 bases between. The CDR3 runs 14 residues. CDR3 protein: CASSLDGNYNEQFF. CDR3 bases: TGTGCCAGCAGCTTGGACGGAAACTACAATGAGCAGTTCTTC.

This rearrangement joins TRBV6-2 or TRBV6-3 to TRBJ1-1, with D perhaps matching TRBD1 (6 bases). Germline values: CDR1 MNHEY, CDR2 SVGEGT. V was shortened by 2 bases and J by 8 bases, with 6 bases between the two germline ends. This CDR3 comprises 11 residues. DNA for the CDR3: TGTGCCAGCAGTTACCAGGGGGAAGCTTTCTTT. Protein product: CASSYQGEAFF.

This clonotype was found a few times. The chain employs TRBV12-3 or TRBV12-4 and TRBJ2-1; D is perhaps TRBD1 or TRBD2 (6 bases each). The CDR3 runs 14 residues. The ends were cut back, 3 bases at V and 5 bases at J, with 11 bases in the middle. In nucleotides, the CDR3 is TGTGCCAGCAGTTTTGGGGGGCAAAACAATGAGCAGTTCTTC. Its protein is CASSFGGQNNEQFF.

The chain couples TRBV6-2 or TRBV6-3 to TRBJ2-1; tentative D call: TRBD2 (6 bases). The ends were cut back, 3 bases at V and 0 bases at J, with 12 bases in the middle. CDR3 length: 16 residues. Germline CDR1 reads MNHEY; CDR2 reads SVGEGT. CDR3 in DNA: TGTGCCAGCAGTTATCCCGGGGGATACTCCTACAATGAGCAGTTCTTC. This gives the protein CASSYPGGYSYNEQFF.

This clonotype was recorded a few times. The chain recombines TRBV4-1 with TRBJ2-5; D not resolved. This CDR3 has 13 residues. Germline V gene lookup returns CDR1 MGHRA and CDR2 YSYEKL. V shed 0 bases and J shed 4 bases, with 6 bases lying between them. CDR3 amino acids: CASSQDRTETQYF. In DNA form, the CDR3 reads TGCGCCAGCAGCCAAGATCGGACAGAGACCCAGTACTTC.

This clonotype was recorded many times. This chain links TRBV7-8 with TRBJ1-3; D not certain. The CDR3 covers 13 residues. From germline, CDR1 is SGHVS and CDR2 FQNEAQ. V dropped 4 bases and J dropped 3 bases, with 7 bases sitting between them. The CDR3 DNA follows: TGTGCCAGCAGCTCCCTCTTTGGAAACACCATATATTTT. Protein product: CASSSLFGNTIYF. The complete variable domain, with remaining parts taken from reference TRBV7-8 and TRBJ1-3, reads GAGVSQSPRYKVAKRGQDVALRCDPISGHVSLFWYQQALGQGPEFLTYFQNEAQLDKSGLPSDRFFAERPEGSVSTLKIQRTQQEDSAVYLCASSSLFGNTIYFGEGSWLTVV.

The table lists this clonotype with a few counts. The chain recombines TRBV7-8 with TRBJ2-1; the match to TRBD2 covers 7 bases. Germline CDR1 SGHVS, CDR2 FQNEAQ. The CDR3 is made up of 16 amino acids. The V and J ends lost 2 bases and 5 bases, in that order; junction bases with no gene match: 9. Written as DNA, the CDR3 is TGTGCCAGCAGCTTAAGAGTGCTAGCGGATGACAATGAGCAGTTCTTC. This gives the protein CASSLRVLADDNEQFF.

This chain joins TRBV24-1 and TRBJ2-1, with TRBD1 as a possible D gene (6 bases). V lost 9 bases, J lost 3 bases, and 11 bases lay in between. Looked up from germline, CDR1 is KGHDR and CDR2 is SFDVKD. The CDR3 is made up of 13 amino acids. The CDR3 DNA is TGTGCCACCCGGAAGGGGGACTACAATGAGCAGTTCTTC. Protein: CATRKGDYNEQFF.

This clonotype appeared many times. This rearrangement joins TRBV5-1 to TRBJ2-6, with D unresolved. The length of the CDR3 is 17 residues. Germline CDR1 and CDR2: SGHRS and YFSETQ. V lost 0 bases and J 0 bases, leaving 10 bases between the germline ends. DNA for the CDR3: TGCGCCAGCAGCTTGGCCGTCGGCGGCTCTGGGGCCAACGTCCTGACTTTC. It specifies CASSLAVGGSGANVLTF.

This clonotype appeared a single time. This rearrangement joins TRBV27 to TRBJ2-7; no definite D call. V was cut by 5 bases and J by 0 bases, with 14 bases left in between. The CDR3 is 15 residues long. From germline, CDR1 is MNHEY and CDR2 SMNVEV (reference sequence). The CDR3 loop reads CASSPLDGSSYEQYV. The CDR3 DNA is TGTGCCAGCAGTCCCCTCGACGGAAGCTCCTACGAGCAGTACGTC.

Written as DNA, the CDR3 is TGTGCCAGCAGCCAATCGCCAGGCGCGACCTACGAGCAGTACGTC. It specifies CASSQSPGATYEQYV. The genes are TRBV3-1 and TRBJ2-7; unclear D gene. The CDR3 totals 15 residues. Per germline, CDR1 LGHDT and CDR2 YNNKEL (reference sequence). Trimming removed 2 bases from V and 2 bases from J, with 13 bases in between.

The CDR3 nucleotides read TGCAGTGCTAGAGATGAAATGGGGGCAAAACTGTTTTTT. Its translation is CSARDEMGAKLFF. The gene calls are TRBV20-1 and TRBJ1-4; D possibly corresponds to TRBD1 (6 bases). V lost 0 bases and J 10 bases, leaving 12 bases between the germline ends. Germline lookup yields CDR1 DFQATT and CDR2 SNEGSKA (reference sequence). The CDR3 runs 13 residues.

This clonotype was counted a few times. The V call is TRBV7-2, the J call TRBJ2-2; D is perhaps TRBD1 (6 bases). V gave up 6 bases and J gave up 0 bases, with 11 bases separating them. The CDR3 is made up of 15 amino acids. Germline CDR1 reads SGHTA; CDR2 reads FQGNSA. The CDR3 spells CASRQDRTNTGELFF. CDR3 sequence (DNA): TGTGCCAGCAGACAAGACAGGACGAACACCGGGGAGCTGTTTTTT. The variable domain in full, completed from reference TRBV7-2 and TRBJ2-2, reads GAGVSQSPSNKVTEKGKDVELRCDPISGHTALYWYRQSLGQGLEFLIYFQGNSAPDKSGLPSDRFSAERTGGSVSTLTIQRTQQEDSAVYLCASRQDRTNTGELFFGEGSRLTVL.

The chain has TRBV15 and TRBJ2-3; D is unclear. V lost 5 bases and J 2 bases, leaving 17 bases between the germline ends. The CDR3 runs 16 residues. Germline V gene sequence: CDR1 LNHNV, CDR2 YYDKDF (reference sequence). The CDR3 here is CATSGPLGRFTDTQYF. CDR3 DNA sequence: TGTGCCACCAGCGGACCTCTGGGTCGGTTCACAGATACGCAGTATTTT.

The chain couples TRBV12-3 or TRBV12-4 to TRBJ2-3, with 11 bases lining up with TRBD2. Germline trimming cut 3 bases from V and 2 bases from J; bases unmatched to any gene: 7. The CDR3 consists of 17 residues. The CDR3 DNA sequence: TGTGCCAGCAGTTTTCATCTAGCGGGAGGAGCCACAGATACGCAGTATTTT. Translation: CASSFHLAGGATDTQYF.

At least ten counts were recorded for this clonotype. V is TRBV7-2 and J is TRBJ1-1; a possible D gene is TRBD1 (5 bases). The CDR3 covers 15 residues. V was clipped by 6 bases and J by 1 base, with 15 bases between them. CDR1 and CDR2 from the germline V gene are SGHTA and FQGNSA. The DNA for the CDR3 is TGTGCCAGCAGAGACAGACGGTCGGGGAACACTGAAGCTTTCTTT. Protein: CASRDRRSGNTEAFF.

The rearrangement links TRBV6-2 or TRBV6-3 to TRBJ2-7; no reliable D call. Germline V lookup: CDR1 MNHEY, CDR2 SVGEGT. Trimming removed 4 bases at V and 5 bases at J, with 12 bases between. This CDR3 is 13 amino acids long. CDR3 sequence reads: CASSFNRVDEQYV. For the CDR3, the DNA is TGTGCCAGCAGTTTCAATCGCGTGGACGAGCAGTACGTC.

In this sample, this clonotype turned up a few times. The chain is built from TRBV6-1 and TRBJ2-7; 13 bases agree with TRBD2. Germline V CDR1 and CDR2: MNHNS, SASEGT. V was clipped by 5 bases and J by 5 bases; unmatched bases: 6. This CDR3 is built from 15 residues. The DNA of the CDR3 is TGTGCCAGCAGTCACGGACTAGCGGGAGAAGACGAGCAGTACTTC. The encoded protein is CASSHGLAGEDEQYF.

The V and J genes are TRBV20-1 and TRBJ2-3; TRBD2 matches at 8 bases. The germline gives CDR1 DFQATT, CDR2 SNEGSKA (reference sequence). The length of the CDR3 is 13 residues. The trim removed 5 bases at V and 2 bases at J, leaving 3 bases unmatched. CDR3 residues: CSASLAATDTQYF. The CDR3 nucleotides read TGCAGTGCTTCACTAGCGGCCACAGATACGCAGTATTTT.

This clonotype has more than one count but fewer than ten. DNA for the CDR3: TGTGCCAGCAGTGATCCCGCCGCCTACGAGCAGTACTTC. It is translated as CASSDPAAYEQYF. The genes are TRBV6-1 and TRBJ2-7; D remains ambiguous. Between the trimmed V and J ends, which lost 3 bases and 2 bases, there was a span of 8 bases. Germline V gives CDR1 MNHNS, CDR2 SASEGT. The CDR3 spans 13 residues.

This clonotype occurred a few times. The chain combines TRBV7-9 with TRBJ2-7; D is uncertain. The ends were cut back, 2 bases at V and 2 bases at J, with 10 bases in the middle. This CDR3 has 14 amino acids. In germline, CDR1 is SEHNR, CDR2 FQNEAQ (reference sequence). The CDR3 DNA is TGTGCCAGCAGCTTATCGACCGGGCCCTACGAGCAGTACTTC. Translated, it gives CASSLSTGPYEQYF.

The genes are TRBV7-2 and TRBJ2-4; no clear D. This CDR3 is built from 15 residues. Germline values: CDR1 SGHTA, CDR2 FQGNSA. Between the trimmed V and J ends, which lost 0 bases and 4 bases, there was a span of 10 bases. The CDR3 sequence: CASSLAGSLKNIQYF. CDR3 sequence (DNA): TGTGCCAGCAGCTTAGCGGGTAGCCTAAAAAACATTCAGTACTTC.

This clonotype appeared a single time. CDR3 sequence (DNA): TGTGCCAGCAGTTTACGTGAGGGCCAAAAGGGGCAGTACTTC. Translation gives CASSLREGQKGQYF. The chain has TRBV12-3 or TRBV12-4 and TRBJ2-7; maybe TRBD2 (5 bases). The V end was cut by 2 bases, the J end by 9 bases, with 17 bases between. The CDR3 runs 14 residues.

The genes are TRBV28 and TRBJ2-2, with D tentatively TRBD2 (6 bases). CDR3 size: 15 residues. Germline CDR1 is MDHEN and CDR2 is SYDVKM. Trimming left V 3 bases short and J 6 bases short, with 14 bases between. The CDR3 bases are TGTGCCAGCAGTTTGAATAGCGGAGGGTCCGGGGAGCTGTTTTTT. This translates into CASSLNSGGSGELFF.

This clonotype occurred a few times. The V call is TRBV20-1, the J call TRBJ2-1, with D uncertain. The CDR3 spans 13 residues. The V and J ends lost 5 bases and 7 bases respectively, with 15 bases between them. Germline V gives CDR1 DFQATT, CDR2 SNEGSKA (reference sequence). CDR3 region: CSASILAGNEQFF. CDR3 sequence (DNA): TGCAGTGCTTCTATCTTAGCTGGTAATGAGCAGTTCTTC.